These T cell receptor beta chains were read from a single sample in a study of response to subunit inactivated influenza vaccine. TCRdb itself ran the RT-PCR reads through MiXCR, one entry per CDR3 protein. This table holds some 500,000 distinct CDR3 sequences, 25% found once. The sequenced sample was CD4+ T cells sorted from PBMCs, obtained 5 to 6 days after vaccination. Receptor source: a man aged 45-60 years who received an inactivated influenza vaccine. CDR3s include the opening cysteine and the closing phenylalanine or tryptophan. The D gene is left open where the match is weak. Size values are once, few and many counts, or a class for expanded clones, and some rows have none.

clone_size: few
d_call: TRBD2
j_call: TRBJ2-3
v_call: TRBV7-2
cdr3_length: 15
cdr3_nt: TGTGCCAGCAGCCTTAGCGGGGGGGACGTGCATACGCAGTATTTT
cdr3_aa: CASSLSGGDVHTQYF

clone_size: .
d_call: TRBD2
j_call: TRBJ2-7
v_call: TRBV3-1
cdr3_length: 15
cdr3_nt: TGTGCCAGCAGCCAAGGGACTAGCGGAACCTACGAGCAGTACTTC
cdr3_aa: CASSQGTSGTYEQYF

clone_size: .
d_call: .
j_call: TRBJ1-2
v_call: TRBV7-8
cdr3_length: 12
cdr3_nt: TGTGCCAGCAGCACAAAGAGGGATGGCTACACCTTC
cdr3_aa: CASSTKRDGYTF

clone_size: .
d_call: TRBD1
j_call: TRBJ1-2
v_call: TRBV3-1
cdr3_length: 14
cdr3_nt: TGTGCCAGCAGCCATCGGACAGGGGCGAATGGCTACACCTTC
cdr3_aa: CASSHRTGANGYTF

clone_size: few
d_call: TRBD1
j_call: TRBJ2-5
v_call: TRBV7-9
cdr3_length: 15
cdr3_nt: TGTGCCAGCAGCCCGGTCGGGACAGGGCAAGAGACCCAGTACTTC
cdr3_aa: CASSPVGTGQETQYF

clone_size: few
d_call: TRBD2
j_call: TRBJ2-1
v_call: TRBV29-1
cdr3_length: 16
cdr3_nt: TGCAGCGTTGAAGATTGGGGGGGTCCGGCCTACAATGAGCAGTTCTTC
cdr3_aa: CSVEDWGGPAYNEQFF

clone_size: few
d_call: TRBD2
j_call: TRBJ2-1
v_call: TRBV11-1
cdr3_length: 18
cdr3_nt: TGTGCCAGCAGCTCGACAAACCCCTGGCTAGCGGGGTACAATGAGCAGTTCTTC
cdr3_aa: CASSSTNPWLAGYNEQFF

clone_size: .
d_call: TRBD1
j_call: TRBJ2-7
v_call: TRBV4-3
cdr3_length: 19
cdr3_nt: TGCGCCAGCAGCCCCCACCTCCACCTAGACGGGACAGACTCCTACGAGCAGTACTTC
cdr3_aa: CASSPHLHLDGTDSYEQYF

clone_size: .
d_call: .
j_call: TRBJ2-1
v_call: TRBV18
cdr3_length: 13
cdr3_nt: TGTGCCAGCTCACCATCGGTGGTCGATGAGCAGTTCTTC
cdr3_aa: CASSPSVVDEQFF

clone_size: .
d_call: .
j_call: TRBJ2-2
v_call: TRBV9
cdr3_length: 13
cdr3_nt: TGTGCCAGCAGCGCCCGGGGCACCGGGGAGCTGTTTTTT
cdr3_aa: CASSARGTGELFF

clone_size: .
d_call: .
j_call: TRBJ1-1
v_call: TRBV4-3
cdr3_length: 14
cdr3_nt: TGCGCCAGCAGCCAAGAACCCAAGGGCACTGAAGCTTTCTTT
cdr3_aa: CASSQEPKGTEAFF

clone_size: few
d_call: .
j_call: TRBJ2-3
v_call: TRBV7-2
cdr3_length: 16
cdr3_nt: TGTGCCAGCAGCTCTAGACCGACGGGATTGACAGATACGCAGTATTTT
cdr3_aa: CASSSRPTGLTDTQYF

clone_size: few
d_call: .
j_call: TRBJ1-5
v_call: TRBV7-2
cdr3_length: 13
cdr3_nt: TGTGCCAGCGGGGACGGGCGCAATCAGCCCCAGCATTTT
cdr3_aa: CASGDGRNQPQHF

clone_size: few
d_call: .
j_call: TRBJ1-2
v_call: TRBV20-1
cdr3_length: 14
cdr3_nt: TGCAGTGCTAGTCCTCCAGGGTCTAACTATGGCTACACCTTC
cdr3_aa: CSASPPGSNYGYTF

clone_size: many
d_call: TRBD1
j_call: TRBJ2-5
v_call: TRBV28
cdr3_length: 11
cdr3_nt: TGTGCCAGCAGTTTTCAGGGGGCCCTAGGGTTC
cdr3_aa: CASSFQGALGF

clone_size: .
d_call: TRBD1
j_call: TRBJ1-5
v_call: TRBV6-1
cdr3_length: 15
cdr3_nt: TGTGCCAGCAGTCTGACAGGGTATAGCAATCAGCCCCAGCATTTT
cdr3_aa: CASSLTGYSNQPQHF

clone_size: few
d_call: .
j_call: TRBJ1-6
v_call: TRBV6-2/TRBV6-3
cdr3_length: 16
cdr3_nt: TGTGCCAGCAGTTACTCGAGATCGGAATTTAATTCACCCCTCCACTTT
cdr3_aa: CASSYSRSEFNSPLHF

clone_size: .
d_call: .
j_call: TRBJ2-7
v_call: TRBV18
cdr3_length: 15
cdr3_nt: TGTGCCAGCTCACCAACGATAGTTAGGACCTACGAGCAGTACTTC
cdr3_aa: CASSPTIVRTYEQYF

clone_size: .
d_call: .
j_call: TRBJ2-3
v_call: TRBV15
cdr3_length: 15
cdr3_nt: TGTGCCACCCACCGGGCGGTTCTTAGCACAGATACGCAGTATTTT
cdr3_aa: CATHRAVLSTDTQYF

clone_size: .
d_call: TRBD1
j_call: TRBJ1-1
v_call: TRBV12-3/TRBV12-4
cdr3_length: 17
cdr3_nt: TGTGCCAGCAGGCGCTCACAGGGGCTACGGGTTTACACTGAAGCTTTCTTT
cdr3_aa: CASRRSQGLRVYTEAFF

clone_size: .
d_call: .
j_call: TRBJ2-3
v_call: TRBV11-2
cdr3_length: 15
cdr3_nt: TGTGCCAGCAGCTTAGTAGATCAGAGTACAGATACGCAGTATTTT
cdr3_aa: CASSLVDQSTDTQYF

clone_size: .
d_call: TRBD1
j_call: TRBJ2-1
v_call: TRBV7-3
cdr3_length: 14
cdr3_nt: TGTGCCAGCAGCTTTCAAGGGGGCTCGCCTGAGCAGTTCTTC
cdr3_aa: CASSFQGGSPEQFF

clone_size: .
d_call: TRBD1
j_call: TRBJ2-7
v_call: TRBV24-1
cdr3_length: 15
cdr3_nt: TGTGCCACCCCCCACCGGGACAGGAACTCCTACGAGCAGTACTTC
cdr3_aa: CATPHRDRNSYEQYF

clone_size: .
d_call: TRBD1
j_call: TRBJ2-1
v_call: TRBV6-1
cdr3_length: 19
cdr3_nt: TGTGCCAGCAGATTCCCCGGGACAGGGGGCCACAGCTCCTACAATGAGCAGTTCTTC
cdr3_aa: CASRFPGTGGHSSYNEQFF

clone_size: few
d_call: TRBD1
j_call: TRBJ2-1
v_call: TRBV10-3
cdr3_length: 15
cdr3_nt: TGTGCCATCAGTGATGCCGGGACAGCCTACAATGAGCAGTTCTTC
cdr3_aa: CAISDAGTAYNEQFF

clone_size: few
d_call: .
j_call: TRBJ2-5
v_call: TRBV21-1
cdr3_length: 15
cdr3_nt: TGTGCCAGCAGCCTGATTCCTAGCACTCAAGAGACCCAGTACTTC
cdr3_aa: CASSLIPSTQETQYF

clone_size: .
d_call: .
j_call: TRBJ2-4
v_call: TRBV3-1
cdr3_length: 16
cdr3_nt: TGTGCCAGCAGCCAAGGCAGAAATCTAGCCAAAAACATTCAGTACTTC
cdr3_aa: CASSQGRNLAKNIQYF

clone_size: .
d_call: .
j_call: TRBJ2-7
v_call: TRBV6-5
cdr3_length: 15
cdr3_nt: TGTGCCAGCAGTTACCGGCAGTGCTCGTCCCACGAGCAGTACTTC
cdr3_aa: CASSYRQCSSHEQYF

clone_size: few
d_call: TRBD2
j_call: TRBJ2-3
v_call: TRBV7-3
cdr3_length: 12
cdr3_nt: TGTGCCAGCAGCTTTAGCGGGGGGACGCAGTATTTT
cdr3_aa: CASSFSGGTQYF

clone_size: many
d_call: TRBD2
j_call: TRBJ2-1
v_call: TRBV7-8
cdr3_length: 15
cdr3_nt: TGTGCCAGCAGCAGGACTAGCGGGGTTTACAATGAGCAGTTCTTC
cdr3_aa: CASSRTSGVYNEQFF

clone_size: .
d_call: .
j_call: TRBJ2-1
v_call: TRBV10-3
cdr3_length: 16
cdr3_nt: TGTGCCATCAGTGAATCAACAGGGAACACACACAATGAGCAGTTCTTC
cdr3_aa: CAISESTGNTHNEQFF

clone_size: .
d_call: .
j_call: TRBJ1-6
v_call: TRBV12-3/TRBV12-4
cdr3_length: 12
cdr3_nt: TGTGCCAGCAGTACGGAAATCTCACCCCTCCACTTT
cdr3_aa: CASSTEISPLHF

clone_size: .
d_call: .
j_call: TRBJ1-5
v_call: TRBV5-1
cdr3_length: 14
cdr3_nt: TGCGCCAGCAGCCCGGCTGGGGGTGATCAGCCCCAGCATTTT
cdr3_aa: CASSPAGGDQPQHF

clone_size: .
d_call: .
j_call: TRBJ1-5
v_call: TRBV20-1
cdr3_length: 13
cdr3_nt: TGCAGTGCTGGAAGGGGCAGCAATCAGCCCCAGCATTTT
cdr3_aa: CSAGRGSNQPQHF

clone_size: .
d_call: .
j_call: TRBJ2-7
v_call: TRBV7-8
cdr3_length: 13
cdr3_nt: TGTGCCAGCAGCTTAGGACGTCTCGGAGAGCAGTACTTC
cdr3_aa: CASSLGRLGEQYF

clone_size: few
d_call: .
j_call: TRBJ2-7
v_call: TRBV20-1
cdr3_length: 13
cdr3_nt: TGCAGTGCTAATATCGGGGACCCTCTCGAGCAGTACTTC
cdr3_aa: CSANIGDPLEQYF

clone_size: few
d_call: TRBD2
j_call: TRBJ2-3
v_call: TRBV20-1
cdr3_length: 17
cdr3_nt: TGCAGTGCTAGGGGACCGGGACTAGCGGGAGTCTTGGATACGCAGTATTTT
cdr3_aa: CSARGPGLAGVLDTQYF

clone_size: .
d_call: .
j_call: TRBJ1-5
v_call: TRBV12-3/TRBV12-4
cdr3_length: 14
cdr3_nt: TGTGCCAGCAGTTTAGCTCTGGACGTAGCGCCCCAGCATTTT
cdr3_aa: CASSLALDVAPQHF

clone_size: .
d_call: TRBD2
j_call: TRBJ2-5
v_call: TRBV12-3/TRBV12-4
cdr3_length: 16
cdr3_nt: TGTGCCATCAGTCTTGGATCTAGCGGGGGGGCAGAGACCCAGTACTTC
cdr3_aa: CAISLGSSGGAETQYF

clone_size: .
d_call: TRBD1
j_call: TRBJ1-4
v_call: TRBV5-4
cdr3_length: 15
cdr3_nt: TGTGCCAGCAGCTCCCCGGGACAGGGGGGCGAAAAACTGTTTTTT
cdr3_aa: CASSSPGQGGEKLFF

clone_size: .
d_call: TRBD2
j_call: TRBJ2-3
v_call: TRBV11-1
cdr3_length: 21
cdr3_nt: TGTGCCAGCAGCTTAGCTGTACCGGGACTAGCGGGAAAATATAGCACAGATACGCAGTATTTT
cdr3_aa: CASSLAVPGLAGKYSTDTQYF

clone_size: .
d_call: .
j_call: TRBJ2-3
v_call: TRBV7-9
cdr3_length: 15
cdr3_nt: TGTGCCAGCAGCTTAGGAGGGGTCGATTCAGATACGCAGTATTTT
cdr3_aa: CASSLGGVDSDTQYF

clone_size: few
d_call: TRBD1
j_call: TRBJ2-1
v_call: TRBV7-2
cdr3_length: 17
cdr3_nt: TGTGCCAGCAGCCTCCGGCACAGGGGACCATCCTACAATGAGCAGTTCTTC
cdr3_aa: CASSLRHRGPSYNEQFF

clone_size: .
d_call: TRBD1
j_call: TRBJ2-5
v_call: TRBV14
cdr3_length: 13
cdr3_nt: TGTGCCAGCAGCCTGGGACAGGGTATCACCCAGTACTTC
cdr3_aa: CASSLGQGITQYF

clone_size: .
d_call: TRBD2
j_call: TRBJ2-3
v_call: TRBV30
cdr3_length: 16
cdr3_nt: TGTGCCTGGAATGCGGGACTAGCGGGGCTCACAGATACGCAGTATTTT
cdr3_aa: CAWNAGLAGLTDTQYF